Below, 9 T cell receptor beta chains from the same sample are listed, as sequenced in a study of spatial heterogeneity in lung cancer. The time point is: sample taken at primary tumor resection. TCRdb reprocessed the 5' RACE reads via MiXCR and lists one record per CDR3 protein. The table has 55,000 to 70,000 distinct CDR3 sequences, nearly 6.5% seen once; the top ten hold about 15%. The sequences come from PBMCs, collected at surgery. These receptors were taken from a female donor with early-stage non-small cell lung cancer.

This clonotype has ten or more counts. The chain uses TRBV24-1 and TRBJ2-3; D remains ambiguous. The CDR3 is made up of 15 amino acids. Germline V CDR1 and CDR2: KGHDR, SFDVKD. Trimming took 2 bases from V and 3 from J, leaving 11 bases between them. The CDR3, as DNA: TGTGCCACCAGTGATTCCGTACAAGGAACAGATACGCAGTATTTT. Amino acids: CATSDSVQGTDTQYF.

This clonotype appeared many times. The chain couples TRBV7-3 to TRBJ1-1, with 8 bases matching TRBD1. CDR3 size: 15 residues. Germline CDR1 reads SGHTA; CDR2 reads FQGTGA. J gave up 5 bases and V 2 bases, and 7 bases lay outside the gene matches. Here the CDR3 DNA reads TGTGCCAGCAGCTTAGGGAGACAGGGGATAACTGAAGCTTTCTTT. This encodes CASSLGRQGITEAFF.

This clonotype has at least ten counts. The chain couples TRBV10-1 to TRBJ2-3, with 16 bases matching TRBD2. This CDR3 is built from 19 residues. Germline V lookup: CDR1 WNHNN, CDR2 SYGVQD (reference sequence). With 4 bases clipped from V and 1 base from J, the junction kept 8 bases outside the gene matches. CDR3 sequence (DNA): TGCGCCAGCAGTGCCGGGACTAGCGGGAGGGGAGGCGGCACAGATACGCAGTATTTT. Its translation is CASSAGTSGRGGGTDTQYF.

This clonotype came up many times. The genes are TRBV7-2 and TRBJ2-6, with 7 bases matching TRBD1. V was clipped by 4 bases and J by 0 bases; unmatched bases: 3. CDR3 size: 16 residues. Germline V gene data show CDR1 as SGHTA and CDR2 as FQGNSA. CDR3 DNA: TGTGCCAGCAGCTCGGGACAGTCCTCTGGGGCCAACGTCCTGACTTTC. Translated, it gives CASSSGQSSGANVLTF.

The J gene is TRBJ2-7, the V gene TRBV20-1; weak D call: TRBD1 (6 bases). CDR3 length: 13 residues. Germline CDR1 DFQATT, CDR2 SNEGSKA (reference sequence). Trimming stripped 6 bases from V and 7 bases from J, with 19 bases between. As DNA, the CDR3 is TGCAGTGCCCTGACAGGTGCCGAAAGGGAGCAGTACTTC. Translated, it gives CSALTGAEREQYF.

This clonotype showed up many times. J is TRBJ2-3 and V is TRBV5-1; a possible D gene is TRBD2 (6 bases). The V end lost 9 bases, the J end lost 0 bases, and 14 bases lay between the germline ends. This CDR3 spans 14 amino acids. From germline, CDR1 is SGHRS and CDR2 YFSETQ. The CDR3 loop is CATSRGTSTDTQYF. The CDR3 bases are TGCGCCACCAGTAGAGGGACTAGCACAGATACGCAGTATTTT.

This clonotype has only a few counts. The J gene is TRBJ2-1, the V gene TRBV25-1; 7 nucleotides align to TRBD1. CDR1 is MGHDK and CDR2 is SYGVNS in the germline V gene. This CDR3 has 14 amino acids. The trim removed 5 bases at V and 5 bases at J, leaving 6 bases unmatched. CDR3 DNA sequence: TGTGCCAGCAGTCGGACAGGCACTAACAATGAGCAGTTCTTC. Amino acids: CASSRTGTNNEQFF.

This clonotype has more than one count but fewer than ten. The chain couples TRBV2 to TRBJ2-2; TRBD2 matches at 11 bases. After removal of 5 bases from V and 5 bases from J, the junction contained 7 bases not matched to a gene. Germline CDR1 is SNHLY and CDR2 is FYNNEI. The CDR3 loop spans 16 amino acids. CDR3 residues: CASSHLPSGRTGELFF. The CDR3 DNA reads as TGTGCCAGCAGTCACCTTCCTAGCGGGAGGACCGGGGAGCTGTTTTTT.

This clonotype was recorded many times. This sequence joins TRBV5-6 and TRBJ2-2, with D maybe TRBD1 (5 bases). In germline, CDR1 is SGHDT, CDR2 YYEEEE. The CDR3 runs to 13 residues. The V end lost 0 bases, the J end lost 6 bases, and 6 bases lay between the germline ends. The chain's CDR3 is CASSLEGAGELFF. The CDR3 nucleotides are TGTGCCAGCAGCTTGGAAGGGGCCGGGGAGCTGTTTTTT.